Each of the 31 T cell receptor beta chains below was sequenced from the same sample in a study of control samples from healthy donors and cancer patients. The assay was immunoSEQ multiplex PCR, and TCRdb's table has in-frame clones only and misses some. The sample consists of around 94,000 clones, about nine tenths of them appearing once. The specimen sequenced was blood. The source of these receptors is a woman under 30 in good health.

V usage is TRBV28 and J usage is TRBJ2-1; 7 bases fit TRBD1. The junction had 7 bases not matched to a gene; V was cut back by 5 bases and J by 3 bases. This CDR3 has 15 residues. Germline-derived CDR1 and CDR2 are MDHEN and SYDVKM. The CDR3 region is CASSLDRALYNEQFF. CDR3 coding DNA: TGTGCCAGCAGTCTCGACAGGGCCCTCTACAATGAGCAGTTCTTC.

V gene TRBV15 combines with J gene TRBJ1-4; D gene uncertain. The germline V and J ends were trimmed by 2 bases and 8 bases, with 15 bases remaining between them. Germline V gives CDR1 LNHNV, CDR2 YYDKDF (reference sequence). This CDR3 is 15 amino acids long. DNA of the CDR3: TGTGCCACCAGCAGAACGGCGGGCCCTTGGGAAAAACTGTTTTTT. It is translated as CATSRTAGPWEKLFF.

The chain is built from TRBV5-4 and TRBJ1-2, with D possibly being TRBD1 (5 bases). V lost 5 bases to trimming and J lost 4 bases, with 15 bases between them. The CDR3 has 14 amino acids. Germline V gene sequence: CDR1 SGHNT, CDR2 YYREEE (reference sequence). The CDR3 sequence: CASSTGGGIYGYTF. The CDR3, as DNA: TGTGCCAGCAGTACTGGCGGGGGTATCTATGGCTACACCTTC.

The CDR3 loop is CASSQPDRGLTSTEAFF. In DNA, the CDR3 is TGCGCCAGCAGCCAACCCGACAGGGGCTTAACAAGCACTGAAGCTTTCTTT. This rearrangement joins TRBV4-1 to TRBJ1-1; 8 bases align to TRBD1. Losses at the gene ends were 2 bases for V and 4 bases for J; bases not matched to a gene: 12. This CDR3 is 17 amino acids long. The germline V gene encodes CDR1 MGHRA and CDR2 YSYEKL.

The rearrangement links TRBV25-1 to TRBJ1-1; a weak D match, TRBD1 (6 bases). Germline loops: CDR1 MGHDK, CDR2 SYGVNS. Trimming pared 2 bases from V and 4 bases from J, leaving 14 bases between. There are 15 residues in the CDR3. This CDR3 reads CASSEGMRGGTEAFF. The CDR3 DNA sequence: TGTGCCAGCAGTGAAGGGATGAGAGGGGGCACTGAAGCTTTCTTT.

The chain couples TRBV5-4 to TRBJ2-1; tentatively, D is TRBD1 (6 bases). V lost 5 bases, J lost 10 bases, and 16 bases lay in between. The CDR3 length is 13 residues. Germline CDR1 and CDR2: SGHNT and YYREEE (reference sequence). CDR3 coding DNA: TGTGCCAGCAGGGAAGGGACAATGGGAGAGCAGTTCTTC. It translates to CASREGTMGEQFF.

This rearrangement joins TRBV2 to TRBJ1-3, with D uncertain. The V gene's germline CDR1 is SNHLY and CDR2 FYNNEI. The CDR3 is made up of 15 amino acids. The V gene lost 0 bases and the J gene lost 2 bases, with 8 bases spanning the gap. The DNA for the CDR3 is TGTGCCAGCAGTGAAGCGCTTAGGGCTGGAAACACCATATATTTT. Translating gives CASSEALRAGNTIYF.

The V call is TRBV6-5, the J call TRBJ1-6, with D maybe TRBD1 (6 bases). Germline CDR1 MNHEY, CDR2 SVGAGI. The CDR3 extends over 16 amino acids. V dropped 4 bases and J dropped 10 bases, with 20 bases sitting between them. CDR3 nucleotide sequence: TGTGCCAGCAGTTTTGGCCAAGGGGCAGGGGACTCACCCCTCCACTTT. Protein product: CASSFGQGAGDSPLHF.

This chain connects TRBV11-2 to TRBJ2-6; D is possibly TRBD2 (5 bases). Germline CDR1 SGHAT, CDR2 FQNNGV. This CDR3 spans 12 amino acids. The ends were cut back, 5 bases at V and 7 bases at J, with 6 bases in the middle. Here the CDR3 reads CASSPGANVLTF. DNA for the CDR3: TGTGCCAGCAGCCCGGGAGCCAACGTCCTGACTTTC. The full variable domain, completed using reference TRBV11-2 and TRBJ2-6, is EAGVAQSPRYKIIEKRQSVAFWCNPISGHATLYWYQQILGQGPKLLIQFQNNGVVDDSQLPKDRFSAERLKGVDSTLKIQPAKLEDSAVYLCASSPGANVLTFGAGSRLTVL.

This sequence joins TRBV10-3 and TRBJ2-5; the D gene is possibly TRBD1 (5 bases). Between the trimmed V and J ends, which lost 5 bases and 0 bases, there was a span of 7 bases. CDR3 length equals 13 residues. Per the germline V gene, CDR1 is ENHRY and CDR2 is SYGVKD. The CDR3 here is CAISWTNQETQYF. The CDR3 DNA reads TGTGCCATCAGTTGGACAAACCAAGAGACCCAGTACTTC.

Here the CDR3 reads CASSYTDRGEAFF. As DNA, the CDR3 is TGTGCCAGCAGTTACACTGACAGGGGTGAAGCTTTCTTT. The gene calls are TRBV6-5 and TRBJ1-1; 8 bases align to TRBD1. The V and J ends lost 2 bases and 7 bases, in that order; junction bases with no gene match: 3. Germline assignment: CDR1 MNHEY and CDR2 SVGAGI. CDR3 length equals 13 residues.

This clone was seen a handful of times. The chain employs TRBV3-1 (or the pseudogene TRBV3-2) and TRBJ2-1; possibly TRBD2 for D (6 bases). There are 14 residues in the CDR3. Germline assignment: CDR1 LGHDT and CDR2 YNNKEL (reference sequence). The V end lost 4 bases, the J end lost 5 bases, and 12 bases lay between the germline ends. DNA for the CDR3: TGTGCCAGCAGCCTTTTGGCGGGGCACAATGAGCAGTTCTTC. Translating it yields CASSLLAGHNEQFF.

This clone was observed once. V gene TRBV5-1 combines with J gene TRBJ1-5; D unresolved. The CDR3 covers 15 residues. From germline, CDR1 is SGHRS and CDR2 YFSETQ. Between the trimmed V and J ends, which lost 0 bases and 5 bases, there was a span of 12 bases. The DNA for the CDR3 is TGCGCCAGCAGCTTGGACACCCCTGGGGATCAGCCCCAGCATTTT. Amino acids: CASSLDTPGDQPQHF. Based on the CDR3 plus reference TRBV5-1 and TRBJ1-5, the full variable domain is KAGVTQTPRYLIKTRGQQVTLSCSPISGHRSVSWYQQTPGQGLQFLFEYFSETQRNKGNFPGRFSGRQFSNSRSEMNVSTLELGDSALYLCASSLDTPGDQPQHFGDGTRLSIL.

This chain connects TRBV7-9 to TRBJ1-6; D gene ambiguous. Trimming shortened V by 5 bases and J by 5 bases, and 7 bases separated the two germline ends. Germline lookup yields CDR1 SEHNR and CDR2 FQNEAQ (reference sequence). There are 13 residues in the CDR3. The CDR3 spells CASSPKDNSPLHF. The CDR3 bases are TGTGCCAGCAGCCCAAAGGATAATTCACCCCTCCACTTT.

As to this clone: A read error may account for a junction end that differs from germline. V usage is TRBV9 and J usage is TRBJ2-2; D might be TRBD1 or TRBD2, each matching 5 bases. Germline V gene sequence: CDR1 SGDLS, CDR2 YYNGEE. This CDR3 spans 14 amino acids. The CDR3, as DNA: TGTGCCAACAGCGTAGGTGGGGGTGGCGGGGAGCTGTTTTTT. Translated: CANSVGGGGGELFF.

This clone was seen a single time. V and J are TRBV6-5 and TRBJ2-5; D possibly corresponds to TRBD2 (6 bases). V shed 2 bases and J shed 5 bases, with 12 bases lying between them. The CDR3 runs 14 residues. Germline lookup yields CDR1 MNHEY and CDR2 SVGAGI. Here the CDR3 DNA reads TGTGCCAGCAGTTACGCGGGGTTGGGCGAGACCCAGTACTTC. Its translation: CASSYAGLGETQYF.

This clone has more than one count but fewer than ten. This chain joins TRBV5-1 and TRBJ1-2, with a possible D match to TRBD1 (6 bases). The V end lost 4 bases, the J end lost 6 bases, and 13 bases lay between the germline ends. Germline V lookup: CDR1 SGHRS, CDR2 YFSETQ. The CDR3 is made up of 13 amino acids. For the CDR3, the DNA is TGCGCCAGCAGCCGTACAGGGAGCCATGGCTACACCTTC. This gives the protein CASSRTGSHGYTF.

The chain uses TRBV3-1 (or the pseudogene TRBV3-2) and TRBJ1-1, with TRBD1 matching 7 bases. The V gene end was trimmed by 5 bases and the J gene end by 3 bases; junction bases not matched to a gene: 3. CDR3 size: 13 residues. The germline V gene encodes CDR1 LGHDT and CDR2 YNNKEL (reference sequence). This CDR3 is CASSYQGDTEAFF. In DNA form, the CDR3 reads TGTGCCAGCAGCTACCAGGGGGACACTGAAGCTTTCTTT.

The chain couples TRBV11-2 to TRBJ2-2, with TRBD1 matching 7 bases. Germline V gene lookup returns CDR1 SGHAT and CDR2 FQNNGV. V gave up 3 bases and J gave up 2 bases; unmatched junction bases: 6. The CDR3 spans 16 residues. The CDR3 region is CASSFAGTVNTGELFF. The DNA for the CDR3 is TGTGCCAGCAGCTTTGCCGGGACAGTTAACACCGGGGAGCTGTTTTTT.

This sequence joins TRBV18 and TRBJ2-5, with 7 bases matching TRBD1. The CDR3 is 16 residues long. The germline V gene has CDR1 KGHSH and CDR2 LQKENI. Losses at the gene ends were 6 bases for V and 4 bases for J; bases not matched to a gene: 14. The CDR3 DNA reads as TGTGCCAGCTCCGCCCTCGGGACAGCCAGGGGAGAGACCCAGTACTTC. Translated, it gives CASSALGTARGETQYF.

The gene calls are TRBV9 and TRBJ2-1; 7 bases fit TRBD2. Germline lookup yields CDR1 SGDLS and CDR2 YYNGEE. This CDR3 comprises 14 residues. J gave up 10 bases and V 3 bases, and 10 bases lay outside the gene matches. CDR3 region: CASSDQAGPGEQFF. CDR3 DNA: TGTGCCAGCAGCGACCAAGCGGGGCCGGGGGAGCAGTTCTTC.

The CDR3 DNA sequence: TGTGCCACCAGCCAGGGTAACGGTCAGCCCCAGCATTTT. It is translated as CATSQGNGQPQHF. V gene TRBV24-1 combines with J gene TRBJ1-5, with D possibly matching TRBD1 (5 bases). Trimming shortened V by 7 bases and J by 6 bases, and 12 bases separated the two germline ends. CDR1 KGHDR and CDR2 SFDVKD come from the germline V gene. This CDR3 contains 13 residues.

The genes are TRBV5-6 and TRBJ1-3; the D gene is possibly TRBD1 (6 bases). This CDR3 spans 15 amino acids. Germline V CDR1 and CDR2: SGHDT, YYEEEE. V gave up 2 bases and J gave up 0 bases, with 9 bases separating them. The CDR3 coding sequence is TGTGCCAGCAGCTTTGGGACACCCTCTGGAAACACCATATATTTT. It codes for CASSFGTPSGNTIYF.

The J gene is TRBJ2-2, the V gene TRBV7-3, with 11 bases fitting TRBD1. The CDR3 contains 15 residues. The germline CDR1 and CDR2 sequences are SGHTA and FQGTGA. The junction had 2 bases not matched to a gene; V was cut back by 3 bases and J by 5 bases. CDR3 loop: CASSFGQGATGELFF. Here the CDR3 DNA reads TGTGCCAGCAGCTTTGGACAGGGGGCGACCGGGGAGCTGTTTTTT.

The chain joins TRBV5-1 to TRBJ1-1; a weak D match, TRBD1 (5 bases). Trimming shortened V by 1 base and J by 4 bases, and 8 bases separated the two germline ends. The CDR3 length is 13 residues. The germline CDR1 and CDR2 sequences are SGHRS and YFSETQ. The CDR3, as DNA: TGCGCCAGCAGCTTGAAGGGGAGCACTGAAGCTTTCTTT. It encodes CASSLKGSTEAFF. The variable domain in full, with the rest retrieved from reference TRBV5-1 and TRBJ1-1, is KAGVTQTPRYLIKTRGQQVTLSCSPISGHRSVSWYQQTPGQGLQFLFEYFSETQRNKGNFPGRFSGRQFSNSRSEMNVSTLELGDSALYLCASSLKGSTEAFFGQGTRLTVV.

In this sample, this clone turned up once. The chain joins TRBV27 to TRBJ1-4; maybe TRBD1 (5 bases). The CDR3 has 12 residues. With 2 bases removed from V and 7 bases from J, the gap between germline ends came to 5 bases. Germline V gene sequence: CDR1 MNHEY, CDR2 SMNVEV (reference sequence). The CDR3 nucleotides are TGTGCCAGCAGTTTAAGGGGTGAAAAACTGTTTTTT. This translates into CASSLRGEKLFF.

This clone has a single count. This chain joins TRBV27 and TRBJ2-2, with 10 nucleotides matching TRBD1. Germline loops: CDR1 MNHEY, CDR2 SMNVEV (reference sequence). CDR3 length: 15 amino acids. V lost 5 bases to trimming and J lost 5 bases; unmatched junction nucleotides: 5. CDR3 in amino acids: CASSGRDRGTGELFF. In DNA form, the CDR3 reads TGTGCCAGCAGTGGCCGGGACAGGGGAACCGGGGAGCTGTTTTTT.

This chain connects TRBV10-2 to TRBJ1-1; D gene ambiguous. The germline V gene encodes CDR1 WSHSY and CDR2 SAAADI. The CDR3 loop spans 12 amino acids. V lost 6 bases to trimming and J lost 3 bases, with 8 bases between them. The CDR3 DNA follows: TGCGCCAGCAGAGGGTTGGACACTGAAGCTTTCTTT. Translated, it gives CASRGLDTEAFF.

With regard to this clone: At the DNA level, this CDR3 is encoded by other sequences in the same sample as well. The chain recombines TRBV18 with TRBJ1-1; D might be TRBD1 (6 bases). The CDR3 covers 13 residues. The germline CDR1 and CDR2 sequences are KGHSH and LQKENI. The ends were cut back, 3 bases at V and 1 base at J, with 6 bases in the middle. CDR3 residues: CASSPGQNTEAFF. For the CDR3, the DNA is TGTGCCAGCTCACCGGGACAGAACACTGAAGCTTTCTTT.

J is TRBJ2-7 and V is TRBV6-5; tentatively, D is TRBD1 (5 bases). This CDR3 has 13 amino acids. The V gene lost 4 bases and the J gene lost 6 bases, with 13 bases spanning the gap. Germline V CDR1 and CDR2: MNHEY, SVGAGI. The CDR3 DNA is TGTGCCAGCAGTTTGCAGGGAACACTCGAGCAGTACTTC. It is translated as CASSLQGTLEQYF.

This sequence joins TRBV6-5 and TRBJ2-1, with D possibly matching TRBD1 (5 bases). The germline V gene encodes CDR1 MNHEY and CDR2 SVGAGI. This CDR3 has 13 residues. V lost 7 bases and J lost 4, with 11 bases in between. DNA of the CDR3: TGTGCCAGCATGGCAGGGCCATACAATGAGCAGTTCTTC. Protein sequence: CASMAGPYNEQFF.